This T cell receptor (beta chain) was recorded in a study of blood T cell repertoires in COVID-19. Study-wide background: From T cells, B-cell-depleted T cells, or PBMCs came the material, which was cDNA or gDNA.

Data came from immunoSEQ multiplex PCR; TCRdb stores just in-frame clones and leaves some out. The repertoire holds 120,000 or so clones, with more than 65% as singletons. The CDR3 length is 15 residues. V shed 2 bases and J 8 bases; nucleotides not matched to a gene: 7. Germline assignment: CDR1 MNHEY and CDR2 SVGAGI. This chain uses TRBV6-5 with TRBJ2-2; 8 nucleotides agree with TRBD1. The source material was peripheral blood. The source is a woman in her sixties or seventies with acute or convalescent COVID-19. CDR3 region: CASSYQMDREGELFF. CDR3 coding DNA: TGTGCCAGCAGTTACCAAATGGACAGGGAAGGGGAGCTGTTTTTT.